This TCR beta chain was identified during a study of control samples from healthy donors and cancer patients. The method was immunoSEQ multiplex PCR; TCRdb's version includes in-frame clones alone and lacks a portion of them. The sample shows 150,000 or so clones, roughly 92% of them seen only once. The CDR3 contains 13 residues. V was pared by 5 bases and J by 3 bases, with 2 bases of the junction left unmatched. Sample: blood. J is TRBJ1-2 and V is TRBV12-3 or TRBV12-4; 8 positions agree with TRBD1. The sequence came from a middle-aged man in good health. DNA of the CDR3: TGTGCCAGCAGTCCGGACAGGGACTATGGCTACACCTTC. This translates into CASSPDRDYGYTF.